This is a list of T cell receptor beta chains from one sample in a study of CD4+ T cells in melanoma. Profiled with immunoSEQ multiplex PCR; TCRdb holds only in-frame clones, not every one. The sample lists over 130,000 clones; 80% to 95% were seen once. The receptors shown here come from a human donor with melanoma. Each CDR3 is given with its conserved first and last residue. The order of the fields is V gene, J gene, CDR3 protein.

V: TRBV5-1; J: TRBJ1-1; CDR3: CASSLGDSYNTEAFF
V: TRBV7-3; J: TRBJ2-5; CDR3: CASSRTREETQYF
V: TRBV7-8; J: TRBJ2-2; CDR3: CASSFRDRMNTGELFF
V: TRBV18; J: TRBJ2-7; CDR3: CASSPPGLAGGSYEQYF
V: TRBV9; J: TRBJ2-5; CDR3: CASSVGSLSGFRETQYF
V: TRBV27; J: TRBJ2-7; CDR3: CASSKGLRTGKNSEQYF
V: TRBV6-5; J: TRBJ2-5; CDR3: CASNKNGPGETQYF
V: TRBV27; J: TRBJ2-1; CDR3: CASSLGGYSSYNEQFF
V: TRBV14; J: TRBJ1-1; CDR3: CASSQDAGSGAFF
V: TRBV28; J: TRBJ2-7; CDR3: CASSLQGDYSYEQYF
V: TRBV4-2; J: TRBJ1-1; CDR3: CASSHDRGGNTEAFF
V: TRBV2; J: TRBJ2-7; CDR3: CASSTFYEQYF
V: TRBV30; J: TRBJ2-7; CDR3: CAWSVPGGAYEQYF
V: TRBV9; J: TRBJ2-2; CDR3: CASSVATLGLAGGTANTGELFF
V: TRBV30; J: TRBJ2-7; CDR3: CAWSVNNLASEQYF
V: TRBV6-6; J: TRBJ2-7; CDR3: CASSKVGGEQYF
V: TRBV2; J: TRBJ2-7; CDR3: CASSQGYPGPYEQYF
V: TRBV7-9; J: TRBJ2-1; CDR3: CASSLRTAPPAYNEQFF
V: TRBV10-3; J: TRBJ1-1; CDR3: CAISESASTEAFF
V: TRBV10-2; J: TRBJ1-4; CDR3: CASSGTGTGVEKLFF
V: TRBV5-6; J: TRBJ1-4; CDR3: CASSQIEGATNEKLFF
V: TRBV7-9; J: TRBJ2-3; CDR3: CASSLYTDTQYF
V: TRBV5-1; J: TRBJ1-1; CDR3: CASSLRDTEAFF
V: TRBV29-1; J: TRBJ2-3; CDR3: CSVEVGVRSTDTQYF
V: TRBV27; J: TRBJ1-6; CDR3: CASSPSTGSSYNSPLHF
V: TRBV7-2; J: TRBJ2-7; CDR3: CASSDTSGSTYEQYF
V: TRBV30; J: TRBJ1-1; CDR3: CASRTGENTEAFF
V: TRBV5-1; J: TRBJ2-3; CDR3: CASRHGTGSDTQYF
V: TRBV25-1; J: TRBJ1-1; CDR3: CASSTGRAEAFF
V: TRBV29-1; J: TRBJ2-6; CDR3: CSVEGTRGANVLTF
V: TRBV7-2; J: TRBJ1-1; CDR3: CASSSPWSSGNTEAFF
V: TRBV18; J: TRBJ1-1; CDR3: CASSETVGVTEAFF
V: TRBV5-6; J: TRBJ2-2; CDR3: CASSPDMGSANTGELFF
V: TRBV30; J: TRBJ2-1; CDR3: CAFSGGTYNEQFF
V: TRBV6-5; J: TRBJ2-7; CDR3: CATGQGTYEQYF
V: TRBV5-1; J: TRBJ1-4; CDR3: CASSPQGQGAGEKLFF
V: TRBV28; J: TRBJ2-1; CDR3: CASSLHPGVGNEQFF
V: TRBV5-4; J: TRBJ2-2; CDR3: CASSLDRGDTGELFF
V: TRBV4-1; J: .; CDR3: CASSPQDRGEYEQYF